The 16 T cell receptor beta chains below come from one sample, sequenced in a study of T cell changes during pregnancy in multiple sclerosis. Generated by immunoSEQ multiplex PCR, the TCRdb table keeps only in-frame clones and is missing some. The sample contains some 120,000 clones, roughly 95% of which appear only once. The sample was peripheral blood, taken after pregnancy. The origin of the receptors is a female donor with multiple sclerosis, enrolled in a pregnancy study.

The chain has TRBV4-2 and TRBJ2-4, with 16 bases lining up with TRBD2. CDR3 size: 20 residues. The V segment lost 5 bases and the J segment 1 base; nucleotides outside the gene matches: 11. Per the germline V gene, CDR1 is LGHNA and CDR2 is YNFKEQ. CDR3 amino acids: CASSLQLGLAGGGAKNIQYF. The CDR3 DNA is TGTGCCAGCAGCTTACAACTGGGACTAGCGGGAGGGGGTGCCAAAAACATTCAGTACTTC.

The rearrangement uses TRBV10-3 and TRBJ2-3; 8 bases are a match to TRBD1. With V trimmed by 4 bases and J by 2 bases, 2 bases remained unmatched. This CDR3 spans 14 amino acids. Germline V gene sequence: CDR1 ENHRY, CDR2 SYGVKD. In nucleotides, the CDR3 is TGTGCCATCAGTGCAGGGGGCCCCACAGATACGCAGTATTTT. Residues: CAISAGGPTDTQYF.

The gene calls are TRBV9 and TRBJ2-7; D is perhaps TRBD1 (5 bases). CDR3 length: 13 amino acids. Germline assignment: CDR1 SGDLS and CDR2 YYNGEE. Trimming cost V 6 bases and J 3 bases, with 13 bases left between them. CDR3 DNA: TGTGCCAGCATTGTACAGGAAAACTACGAGCAGTACTTC. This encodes CASIVQENYEQYF.

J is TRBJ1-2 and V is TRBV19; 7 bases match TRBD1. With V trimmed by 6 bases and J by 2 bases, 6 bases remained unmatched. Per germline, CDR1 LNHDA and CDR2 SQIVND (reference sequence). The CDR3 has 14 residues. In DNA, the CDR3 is TGTGCCAGTAGCCGACAGGGAGTAAACTATGGCTACACCTTC. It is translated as CASSRQGVNYGYTF.

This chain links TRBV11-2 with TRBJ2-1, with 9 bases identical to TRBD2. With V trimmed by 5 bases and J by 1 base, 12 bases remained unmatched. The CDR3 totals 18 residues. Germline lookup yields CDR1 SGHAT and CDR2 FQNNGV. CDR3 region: CASSRQTGTSLSYNEQFF. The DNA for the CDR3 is TGTGCCAGCAGCCGACAAACCGGGACTAGCCTTTCCTACAATGAGCAGTTCTTC.

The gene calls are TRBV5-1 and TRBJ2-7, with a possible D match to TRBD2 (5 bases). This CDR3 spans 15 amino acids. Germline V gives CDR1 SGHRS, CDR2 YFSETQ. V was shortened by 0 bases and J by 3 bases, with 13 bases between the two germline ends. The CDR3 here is CASSLGPEGSYEQYF. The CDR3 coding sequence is TGCGCCAGCAGCTTGGGGCCCGAGGGAAGCTACGAGCAGTACTTC.

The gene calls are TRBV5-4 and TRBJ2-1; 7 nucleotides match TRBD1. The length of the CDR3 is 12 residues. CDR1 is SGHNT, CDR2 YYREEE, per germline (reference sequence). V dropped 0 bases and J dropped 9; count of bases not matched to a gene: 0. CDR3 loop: CASSLDRGEQFF. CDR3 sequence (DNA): TGTGCCAGCAGCTTGGACAGGGGTGAGCAGTTCTTC.

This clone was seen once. CDR3 loop: CASSVEGAIAGGRYNEQFF. The CDR3 DNA sequence: TGTGCCAGCAGCGTAGAGGGGGCCATAGCGGGAGGGCGCTACAATGAGCAGTTCTTC. J is TRBJ2-1 and V is TRBV9, with 11 positions matching TRBD2. The V gene end was trimmed by 0 bases and the J gene end by 3 bases; junction bases not matched to a gene: 11. Germline V gene lookup returns CDR1 SGDLS and CDR2 YYNGEE. The CDR3 is 19 residues long.

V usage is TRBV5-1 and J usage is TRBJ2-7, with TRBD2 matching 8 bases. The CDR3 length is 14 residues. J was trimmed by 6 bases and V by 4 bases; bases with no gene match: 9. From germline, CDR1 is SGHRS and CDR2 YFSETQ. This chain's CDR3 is CASSQIGSGTEQYF. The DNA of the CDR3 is TGCGCCAGCAGCCAGATCGGTAGCGGGACCGAGCAGTACTTC.

CDR3 coding DNA: TGTGCCAGCTCACCACCGTCTAGCTTTTACGAGCAGTACTTC. This gives the protein CASSPPSSFYEQYF. This rearrangement joins TRBV18 to TRBJ2-7, with D possibly TRBD2 on 5 matching bases. Germline V gene lookup returns CDR1 KGHSH and CDR2 LQKENI. The V end was cut by 0 bases, the J end by 4 bases, with 10 bases between. This CDR3 is 14 amino acids long. Looking up the rest from reference TRBV18 and TRBJ2-7 gives the full variable domain: NAGVMQNPRHLVRRRGQEARLRCSPMKGHSHVYWYRQLPEEGLKFMVYLQKENIIDESGMPKERFSAEFPKEGPSILRIQQVVRGDSAAYFCASSPPSSFYEQYFGPGTRLTVT.

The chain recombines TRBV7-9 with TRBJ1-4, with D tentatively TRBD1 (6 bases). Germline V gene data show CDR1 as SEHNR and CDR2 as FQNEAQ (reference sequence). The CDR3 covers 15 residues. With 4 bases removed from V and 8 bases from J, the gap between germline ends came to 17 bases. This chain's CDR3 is CASSYSGTPIEKLFF. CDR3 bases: TGTGCCAGCAGCTACAGTGGGACACCTATAGAAAAACTGTTTTTT.

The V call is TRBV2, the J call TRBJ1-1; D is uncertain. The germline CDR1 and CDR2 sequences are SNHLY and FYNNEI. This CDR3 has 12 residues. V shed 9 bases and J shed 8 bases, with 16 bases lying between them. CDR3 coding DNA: TGTGCCAGAGAGCTTCACTTGGTCGAAGCTTTCTTT. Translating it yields CARELHLVEAFF.

CDR3 protein: CASSPRGANTEAFF. The CDR3 DNA sequence: TGTGCCAGTTCCCCCCGGGGAGCAAACACTGAAGCTTTCTTT. The chain combines TRBV6-1 with TRBJ1-1, with D uncertain. This CDR3 is 14 amino acids long. Deletions cut 9 bases from V and 2 bases from J, with 16 bases between. Looked up from germline, CDR1 is MNHNS and CDR2 is SASEGT.

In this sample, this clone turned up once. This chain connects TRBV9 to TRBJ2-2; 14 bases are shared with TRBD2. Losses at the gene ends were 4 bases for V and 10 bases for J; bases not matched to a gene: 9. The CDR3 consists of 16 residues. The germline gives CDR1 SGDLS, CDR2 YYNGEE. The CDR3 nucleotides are TGTGCCAGCAGCCCCGTCGGGACTAGCGGGAGTATGGAGCTGTTTTTT. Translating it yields CASSPVGTSGSMELFF.

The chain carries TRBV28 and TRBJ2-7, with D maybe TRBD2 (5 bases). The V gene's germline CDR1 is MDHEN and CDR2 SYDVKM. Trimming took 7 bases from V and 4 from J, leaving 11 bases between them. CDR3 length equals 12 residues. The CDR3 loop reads CASTDRGYEQYF. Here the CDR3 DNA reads TGTGCCAGCACAGATCGGGGTTACGAGCAGTACTTC.

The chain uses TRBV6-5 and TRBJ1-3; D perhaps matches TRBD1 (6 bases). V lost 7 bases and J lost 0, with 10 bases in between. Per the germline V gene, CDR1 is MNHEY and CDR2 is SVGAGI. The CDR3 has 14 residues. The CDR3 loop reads CASTQTGSGNTIYF. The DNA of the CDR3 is TGTGCCAGCACCCAGACAGGCTCTGGAAACACCATATATTTT.